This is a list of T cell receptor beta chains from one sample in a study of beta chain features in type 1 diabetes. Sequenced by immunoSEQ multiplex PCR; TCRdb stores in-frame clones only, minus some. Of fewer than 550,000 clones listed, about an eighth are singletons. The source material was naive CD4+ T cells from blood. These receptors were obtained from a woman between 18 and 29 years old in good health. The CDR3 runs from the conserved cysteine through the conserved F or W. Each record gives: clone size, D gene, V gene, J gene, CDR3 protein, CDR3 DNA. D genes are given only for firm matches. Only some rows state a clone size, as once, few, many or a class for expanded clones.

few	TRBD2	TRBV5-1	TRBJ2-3	CASSRTSNTDTQYF	TGCGCCAGCAGCAGGACTAGCAACACAGATACGCAGTATTTT
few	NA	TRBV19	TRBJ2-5	CASSITAPTGQETQYF	TGTGCCAGTAGTATAACGGCTCCGACGGGGCAAGAGACCCAGTACTTC
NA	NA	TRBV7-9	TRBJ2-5	CASSSPGHGETQYF	TGTGCCAGCAGTTCCCCGGGCCACGGGGAGACCCAGTACTTC
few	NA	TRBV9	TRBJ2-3	CASSFSAGSADTQYF	TGTGCCAGCAGCTTCTCGGCGGGGAGTGCAGATACGCAGTATTTT
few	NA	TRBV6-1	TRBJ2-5	CASSGERGETQYF	TGTGCCAGCAGTGGGGAACGGGGGGAGACCCAGTACTTC
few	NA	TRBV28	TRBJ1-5	CASPPNLNQPQHF	TGTGCCAGTCCCCCTAACCTCAATCAGCCCCAGCATTTT
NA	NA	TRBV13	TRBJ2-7	CASSPMWPPYEQYF	TGTGCCAGCAGCCCGATGTGGCCACCCTACGAGCAGTACTTC
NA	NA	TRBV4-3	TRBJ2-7	CASSQGRDRKTYEQYF	TGCGCCAGCAGCCAAGGCAGAGACAGGAAAACCTACGAGCAGTACTTC
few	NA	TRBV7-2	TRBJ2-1	CASSSRENNEQFF	TGTGCCAGCAGCTCCCGGGAGAACAATGAGCAGTTCTTC
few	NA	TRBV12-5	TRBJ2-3	CASGLATVGSQYF	TGTGCTAGTGGTTTGGCGACTGTAGGCTCGCAGTATTTT
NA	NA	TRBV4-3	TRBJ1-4	CASSHGLLGEKLFF	TGCGCCAGCAGCCATGGTCTTTTGGGGGAAAAACTGTTTTTT
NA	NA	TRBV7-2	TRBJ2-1	CASSLVPSDPFGFF	TGTGCCAGCAGCTTAGTTCCTTCCGATCCTTTCGGGTTCTTC
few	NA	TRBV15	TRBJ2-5	CATSRAQGSETQYF	TGTGCCACCAGCAGAGCTCAGGGTTCAGAGACCCAGTACTTC
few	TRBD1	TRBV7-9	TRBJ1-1	CASRRRQGSQAFF	TGTGCCAGCAGACGCCGACAGGGTAGTCAAGCTTTCTTT
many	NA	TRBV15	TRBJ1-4	CATSLGSSKLFF	TGTGCCACCAGCCTTGGATCTTCAAAACTGTTTTTT
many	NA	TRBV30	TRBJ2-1	CAWSGGIEQFF	TGTGCCTGGAGTGGAGGTATTGAGCAGTTCTTC
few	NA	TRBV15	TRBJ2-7	CATSSQGGSQGRYEQYF	TGTGCCACCAGCTCCCAGGGGGGGTCCCAAGGCCGTTACGAGCAGTACTTC
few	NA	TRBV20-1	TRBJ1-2	CSASRGYGYTF	TGCAGTGCTAGTCGGGGCTATGGCTACACCTTC
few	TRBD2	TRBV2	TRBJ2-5	CASSRQSGTRVLETQYF	TGTGCCAGCAGTCGACAAAGCGGGACTAGGGTCCTAGAGACCCAGTACTTC
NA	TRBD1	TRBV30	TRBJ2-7	CAGSRDSSYEQYF	TGTGCCGGGAGCCGGGACAGCTCCTACGAGCAGTACTTC
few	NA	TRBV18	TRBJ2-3	CASSPPQSSTDTQYF	TGTGCCAGCTCACCACCCCAATCTAGCACAGATACGCAGTATTTT
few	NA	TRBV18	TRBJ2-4	CASARLGQKNIQYF	TGTGCCAGCGCCAGATTAGGACAGAAGAATATTCAGTACTTC
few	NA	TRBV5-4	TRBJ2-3	CASSLAGASTDTQYF	TGTGCCAGCAGCTTGGCGGGGGCGAGCACAGATACGCAGTATTTT
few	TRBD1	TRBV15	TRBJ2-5	CATSRGQGKKTQYF	TGTGCCACCAGCAGGGGACAGGGAAAAAAGACCCAGTACTTC
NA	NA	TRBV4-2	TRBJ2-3	CASSQETEGTQYF	TGTGCCAGCAGCCAGGAGACCGAGGGCACGCAGTATTTT
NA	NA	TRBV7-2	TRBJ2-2	CASSLGPGELFF	TGTGCCAGCAGCTTAGGACCCGGGGAGCTGTTTTTT
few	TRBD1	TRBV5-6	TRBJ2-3	CASSLFGQGGTDTQYF	TGTGCCAGCAGCTTGTTCGGACAGGGGGGCACAGATACGCAGTATTTT
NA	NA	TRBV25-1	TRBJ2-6	CASRDSGANVLTF	TGTGCCAGCCGGGACTCTGGGGCCAACGTCCTGACTTTC
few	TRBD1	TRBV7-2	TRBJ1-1	CASEAGGMNTEAFF	TGTGCCAGCGAGGCAGGGGGAATGAACACTGAAGCTTTCTTT
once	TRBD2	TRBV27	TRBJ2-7	CASSRRTWVTSGRSYQDHEQYF	TGTGCCAGCAGTCGCCGGACCTGGGTGACTAGCGGACGATCCTATCAAGACCACGAGCAGTACTTC
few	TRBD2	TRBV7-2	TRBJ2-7	CASSPPRAGSYEQYF	TGTGCCAGCAGCCCACCCCGAGCGGGATCCTACGAGCAGTACTTC
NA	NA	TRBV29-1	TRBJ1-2	CSVGSPAVQGYTF	TGCAGCGTTGGGTCGCCCGCGGTACAGGGCTACACCTTC
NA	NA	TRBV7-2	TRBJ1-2	CASSVGPNSWGYTF	TGTGCCAGCAGCGTAGGACCTAATAGCTGGGGCTACACCTTC
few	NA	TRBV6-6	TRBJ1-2	CASSPRDTGYTF	TGTGCCAGCAGTCCACGGGACACCGGCTACACCTTC
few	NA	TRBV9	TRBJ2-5	CASSVEPQRQETQYF	TGTGCCAGCAGCGTAGAACCCCAAAGGCAAGAGACCCAGTACTTC
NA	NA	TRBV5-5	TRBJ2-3	CASSQDVSTDTQYF	TGCGCCAGCAGCCAAGATGTAAGCACAGATACGCAGTATTTT
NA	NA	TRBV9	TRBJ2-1	CASSVAEGHNEQFF	TGTGCCAGCAGCGTAGCGGAGGGGCACAATGAGCAGTTCTTC
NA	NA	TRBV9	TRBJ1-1	CASSVAGGRRAFF	TGTGCCAGCAGCGTAGCCGGGGGGCGGAGAGCTTTCTTT
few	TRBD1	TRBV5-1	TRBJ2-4	CASSLVGQGENIQYF	TGCGCCAGCAGCTTGGTTGGACAGGGGGAAAACATTCAGTACTTC
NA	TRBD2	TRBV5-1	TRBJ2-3	CASSLGRLAGNSPDTQYF	TGCGCCAGCAGCTTGGGGCGGCTAGCGGGGAACTCGCCAGATACGCAGTATTTT
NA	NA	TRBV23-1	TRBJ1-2	CASSHPGRNYGYTF	TGCGCCAGCAGTCACCCAGGGCGAAACTATGGCTACACCTTC
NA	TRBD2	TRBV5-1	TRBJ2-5	CASSRGVQETQYF	TGCGCCAGCAGCCGGGGGGTACAAGAGACCCAGTACTTC
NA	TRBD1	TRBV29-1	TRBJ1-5	CSVTTGFSNQPQHF	TGCAGCGTAACGACAGGGTTTAGCAATCAGCCCCAGCATTTT
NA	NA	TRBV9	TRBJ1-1	CASSVEVTLISTEAFF	TGTGCCAGCAGCGTAGAGGTCACCTTGATTTCGACTGAAGCTTTCTTT
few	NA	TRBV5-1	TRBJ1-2	CASSLGDRFYGYTF	TGCGCCAGCAGCTTGGGCGACAGATTCTATGGCTACACCTTC
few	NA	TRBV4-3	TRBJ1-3	CASSQNPGPVALGNTIYF	TGCGCCAGCAGCCAAAATCCAGGACCGGTTGCTCTTGGAAACACCATATATTTT